A selection of T cell receptor beta chains follows, all from one sample in a study of T cell responses to AZD1222 COVID-19 vaccine. The repertoire was sequenced with immunoSEQ multiplex PCR; TCRdb's copy has only in-frame clones and lacks some. Altogether roughly 130,000 clones are present, around 90% being singletons, with the ten largest covering about 8.3%. The specimen was peripheral blood, collected on day 0 of AZD1222 vaccination. These receptors were taken from an adult in good health. Each CDR3 is given with its conserved first and last residue. The order of the fields is V gene, D gene, clone size, J gene, CDR3 DNA, CDR3 protein. D genes are given only for firm matches. The size field is filled for only some rows; it gives once, few, many or a size class.

TRBV7-9	NA	NA	TRBJ2-1	TGTGCCAGCAGCTTAGGGGCGGGTTCCAATGAGCAGTTCTTC	CASSLGAGSNEQFF
TRBV28	TRBD1	NA	TRBJ2-7	TGTGCCAGCCAACACGGTGGGACAGGGGGGTCCTACGAGCAGTACTTC	CASQHGGTGGSYEQYF
TRBV5-1	NA	NA	TRBJ2-5	TGCGCCAGCAGCCCCGACCTTGTGGGTGGAGAGACCCAGTACTTC	CASSPDLVGGETQYF
TRBV6-2/TRBV6-3	NA	NA	TRBJ1-4	TGTGCCAGCAGTTACGGGGGTCCTAATGAAAAACTGTTTTTT	CASSYGGPNEKLFF
TRBV29-1	NA	NA	TRBJ2-7	TGCTGGGAGGTCGAGCAGTACTTC	CWEVEQYF
TRBV2	NA	few	TRBJ1-1	TGTGCCAGCATTCTTAGGGCGGGGAACACTGAAGCTTTCTTT	CASILRAGNTEAFF
TRBV9	NA	NA	TRBJ2-7	TGTGCCAGCAGCGTAGGGGGTTTTGGTGGGCAGCAGTACTTC	CASSVGGFGGQQYF
TRBV10-3	NA	once	TRBJ2-3	TGTGCCATCAGTGCTAGTCGCACAGATACGCAGTATTTT	CAISASRTDTQYF
TRBV11-3	NA	NA	TRBJ1-1	TGTGCCAGCAGCTTTGGGGAGGGCACTGAAGCTTTCTTT	CASSFGEGTEAFF
TRBV10-3	TRBD1	NA	TRBJ1-1	TGTGCCACTTCGCTACAGGGGCTTGACACTGAAGCTTTCTTT	CATSLQGLDTEAFF
TRBV7-9	TRBD1	NA	TRBJ2-2	TGTGCCAGCAGCATTCCGACAGGGCGGGCCGGGGAGCTGTTTTTT	CASSIPTGRAGELFF
TRBV19	NA	NA	TRBJ2-6	TGTGCCAGTAGCGTCCTAGGGACCGGGAGTAGAGGACACCCCGTCAACTCTGGGGCCAACGTCCTGACTTTC	CASSVLGTGSRGHPVNSGANVLTF
TRBV7-9	NA	NA	TRBJ1-4	TGTGCCAGCAGCCCGGCCGGGGCGTGGGAAAAACTGTTTTTT	CASSPAGAWEKLFF
TRBV3-1/TRBV3-2	NA	NA	TRBJ1-1	TGTGCCAGCAGCCAAGATATAGACACTGAAGCTTTCTTT	CASSQDIDTEAFF
TRBV28	NA	few	TRBJ1-1	TGTGCCAGCAGTTTCCGAGGGGGGGCTTTCTTT	CASSFRGGAFF
TRBV7-2	NA	NA	TRBJ2-1	TGTGCCAGCAGATCTCCGGGACTTGAACGATCAAATGAGCAGTTCTTC	CASRSPGLERSNEQFF
TRBV6-5	NA	once	TRBJ1-2	TGTGCCAGCAGAGCACATAAAGATGGCTACACCTTC	CASRAHKDGYTF
TRBV9	NA	NA	TRBJ2-2	TGTGCCAGCAGCCCGCAAAATGAGGCCGGGGAGCTGTTTTTT	CASSPQNEAGELFF
TRBV2	NA	NA	TRBJ2-2	TGTGCCAGCAGGGGAAGGAACACCGGGGAGCTGTTTTTT	CASRGRNTGELFF